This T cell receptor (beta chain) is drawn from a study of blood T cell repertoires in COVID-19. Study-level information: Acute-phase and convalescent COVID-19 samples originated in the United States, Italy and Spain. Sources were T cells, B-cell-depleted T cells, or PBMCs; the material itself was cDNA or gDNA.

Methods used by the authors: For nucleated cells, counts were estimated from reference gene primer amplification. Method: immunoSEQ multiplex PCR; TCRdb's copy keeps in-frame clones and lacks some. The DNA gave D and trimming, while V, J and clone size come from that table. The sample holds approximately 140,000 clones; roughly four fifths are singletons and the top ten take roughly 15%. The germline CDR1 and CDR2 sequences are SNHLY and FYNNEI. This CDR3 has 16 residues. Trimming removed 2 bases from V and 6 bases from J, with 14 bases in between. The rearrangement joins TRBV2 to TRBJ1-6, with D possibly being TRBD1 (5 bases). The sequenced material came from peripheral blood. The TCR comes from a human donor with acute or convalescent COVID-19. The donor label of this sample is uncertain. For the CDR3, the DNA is TGTGCCAGCAGTGAAAACGGGCAGGGAGGTAATTCACCCCTCCACTTT. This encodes CASSENGQGGNSPLHF.